Each of the 21 T cell receptor beta chains below was sequenced from the same sample in a study of regulatory T cells in long-lasting Graves disease. Both iRepertoire HTBI primers and Arm-PCR of CDR3 regions were used to build the TCR beta libraries. TCRdb reanalysed the multiplex PCR reads using MiXCR and keeps one entry per CDR3 protein. The data show 400,000 or so distinct CDR3 sequences, around 22% seen once. Indicated time point: persistent/refractory GD, antithyroid drugs over 5 years with positive TRAb. The TCR library was made from RNA that had been extracted from PBMCs in TRIzol. The material sequenced was peripheral blood mononuclear cells (PBMCs), taken when the disease was refractory, from a patient treated with antithyroid drugs. The receptors here all came from a female donor with Graves disease.

The chain is built from TRBV5-1 and TRBJ1-5, with 8 nucleotides matching TRBD1. V was pared by 0 bases and J by 8 bases, with 4 bases of the junction left unmatched. The CDR3 has 14 residues. The V gene's germline CDR1 is SGHRS and CDR2 YFSETQ. The CDR3 DNA sequence: TGCGCCAGCAGCTTGGCAGGGACAGGTGAGCCCCAGCATTTT. Translation: CASSLAGTGEPQHF.

This clonotype was counted between two and nine times. V is TRBV9 and J is TRBJ2-2, with 8 positions matching TRBD1. Germline V gives CDR1 SGDLS, CDR2 YYNGEE. Losses at the gene ends were 0 bases for V and 2 bases for J; bases not matched to a gene: 9. This CDR3 has 18 amino acids. The CDR3 loop is CASSVADRAGGNTGELFF. CDR3 DNA sequence: TGTGCCAGCAGCGTAGCGGACAGGGCCGGGGGAAACACCGGGGAGCTGTTTTTT.

This chain connects TRBV29-1 to TRBJ2-2; the D gene is possibly TRBD1 (6 bases). V was shortened by 4 bases and J by 0 bases, with 12 bases between the two germline ends. The CDR3 extends over 15 amino acids. Germline lookup yields CDR1 SQVTM and CDR2 ANQGSEA. As DNA, the CDR3 is TGCAGCGTTGGCGCCGGGACAACGAACACCGGGGAGCTGTTTTTT. This codes for CSVGAGTTNTGELFF.

This sequence joins TRBV11-2 and TRBJ2-1; TRBD2 agrees at 14 bases. Germline V gives CDR1 SGHAT, CDR2 FQNNGV. The CDR3 runs to 15 residues. Germline trimming cut 4 bases from V and 9 bases from J; bases unmatched to any gene: 5. The CDR3 region has the DNA TGTGCCAGCAGCTCGGGACTAGCGGGAGCGTTTGAGCAGTTCTTC. Translated, it gives CASSSGLAGAFEQFF.

This clonotype was detected many times. V usage is TRBV28 and J usage is TRBJ1-6; a possible D gene is TRBD1 (5 bases). The CDR3 contains 14 residues. V was cut by 2 bases and J by 10 bases, with 12 bases left in between. CDR1 is MDHEN, CDR2 SYDVKM, per germline. CDR3 sequence reads: CASSLGQGESPLHF. The CDR3 DNA reads TGTGCCAGCAGTTTAGGGCAGGGTGAATCACCCCTCCACTTT.

This clonotype was recorded a few times. This chain joins TRBV5-4 and TRBJ2-7, with D possibly being TRBD1 or TRBD2 (5 bases each). The germline V gene encodes CDR1 SGHNT and CDR2 YYREEE (reference sequence). Trimming pared 4 bases from V and 0 bases from J, leaving 14 bases between. This CDR3 is built from 15 residues. CDR3 amino acids: CASSQHPGTSYEQYF. CDR3 nucleotide sequence: TGTGCCAGCAGCCAACACCCCGGGACCTCCTACGAGCAGTACTTC.

This clonotype has a handful of counts. This sequence joins TRBV28 and TRBJ1-5; D is ambiguous. V shed 6 bases and J shed 4 bases, with 10 bases lying between them. This CDR3 is built from 13 residues. Germline CDR1 and CDR2: MDHEN and SYDVKM. DNA for the CDR3: TGTGCCAGCAGGAGGGTCTTAAATCAGCCCCAGCATTTT. Its protein product is CASRRVLNQPQHF.

V usage is TRBV7-2 and J usage is TRBJ2-3; no clear D. Germline CDR1 SGHTA, CDR2 FQGNSA. Trimming removed 0 bases from V and 4 bases from J, with 5 bases in between. The length of the CDR3 is 13 residues. CDR3 in amino acids: CASSLAYADTQYF. The CDR3 coding sequence is TGTGCCAGCAGCTTAGCGTACGCAGATACGCAGTATTTT.

A few counts support this clonotype. At one end, the junction sequence differs from germline, possibly due to a read error. The genes are TRBV5-1 and TRBJ1-3; tentatively, D is TRBD1 (6 bases). CDR1 is SGHRS, CDR2 YFSETQ, per germline. The CDR3 loop spans 14 amino acids. The CDR3 DNA reads as TGTGCCAGCAGCCTAGGGGGGACTGGAAACACCATATATTTT. Its translation: CASSLGGTGNTIYF. Filled out from reference TRBV5-1 and TRBJ1-3, the complete variable domain reads KAGVTQTPRYLIKTRGQQVTLSCSPISGHRSVSWYQQTPGQGLQFLFEYFSETQRNKGNFPGRFSGRQFSNSRSEMNVSTLELGDSALYLCASSLGGTGNTIYFGEGSWLTVV.

The chain carries TRBV25-1 and TRBJ1-5; TRBD1 aligns across 7 bases. With V trimmed by 5 bases and J by 0 bases, 7 bases remained unmatched. CDR3 length equals 16 residues. Germline CDR1 and CDR2: MGHDK and SYGVNS. CDR3 protein: CASSQTGTDSNQPQHF. DNA of the CDR3: TGTGCCAGCAGTCAAACCGGGACAGATAGCAATCAGCCCCAGCATTTT.

This clonotype appeared many times. The J gene is TRBJ1-2, the V gene TRBV7-2; D is unclear. Trimming took off 4 bases at V and 2 bases at J, with 8 bases between the two ends. The CDR3 sequence is 13 residues long. Germline-derived CDR1 and CDR2 are SGHTA and FQGNSA. In DNA, the CDR3 is TGTGCCAGCAGCTCGGCCTCAAACTATGGCTACACCTTC. Translating gives CASSSASNYGYTF.

At least ten counts were recorded for this clonotype. CDR3 nucleotide sequence: TGTGCCAGCAGCCAGGGGACTAGCCGGGCAGAGACCCAGTACTTC. Its protein is CASSQGTSRAETQYF. The chain has TRBV7-8 and TRBJ2-5; 9 nucleotides line up with TRBD2. CDR1 and CDR2 (germline): SGHVS, FQNEAQ. With 5 bases clipped from V and 4 bases from J, the junction kept 8 bases outside the gene matches. This CDR3 has 15 amino acids.

This clonotype was detected ten times or more. This rearrangement joins TRBV7-3 to TRBJ2-7; 7 positions agree with TRBD2. The germline V gene has CDR1 SGHTA and CDR2 FQGTGA. The CDR3 is 15 residues long. Losses at the gene ends were 2 bases for V and 2 bases for J; bases not matched to a gene: 6. The CDR3 is CASSLSPGGPYEQYF. CDR3 DNA sequence: TGTGCCAGCAGCTTATCCCCGGGAGGCCCCTACGAGCAGTACTTC. The whole variable domain, remainder taken from reference TRBV7-3 and TRBJ2-7, is GAGVSQTPSNKVTEKGKYVELRCDPISGHTALYWYRQSLGQGPEFLIYFQGTGAADDSGLPNDRFFAVRPEGSVSTLKIQRTERGDSAVYLCASSLSPGGPYEQYFGPGTRLTVT.

The chain combines TRBV7-9 with TRBJ1-1, with TRBD1 identical over 7 bases. The V and J ends lost 5 bases and 4 bases, in that order; junction bases with no gene match: 10. CDR1 is SEHNR and CDR2 is FQNEAQ in the germline V gene (reference sequence). This CDR3 spans 15 amino acids. The CDR3 spells CASSPRGAGGTEAFF. CDR3 in DNA: TGTGCCAGCAGCCCAAGGGGGGCAGGGGGCACTGAAGCTTTCTTT.

V gene TRBV6-2 or TRBV6-3 combines with J gene TRBJ2-7; unclear D gene. V lost 0 bases and J 0 bases, leaving 15 bases between the germline ends. CDR3 length: 17 residues. The germline V gene has CDR1 MNHEY and CDR2 SVGEGT. Here the CDR3 reads CASSYSIGSAFSYEQYF. The CDR3 DNA sequence: TGTGCCAGCAGTTACTCGATAGGCAGCGCCTTCTCCTACGAGCAGTACTTC.

This chain links TRBV5-6 with TRBJ1-3; possible D gene TRBD1, 5 bases. The CDR3 length is 15 residues. The V end was cut by 2 bases, the J end by 0 bases, with 9 bases between. CDR1 is SGHDT, CDR2 YYEEEE, per germline. CDR3 nucleotide sequence: TGTGCCAGCAGCTTCGGGGGTCTCTCTGGAAACACCATATATTTT. Translating it yields CASSFGGLSGNTIYF.

This clonotype appeared many times. This chain connects TRBV15 to TRBJ1-4; D gene unclear. The germline V gene has CDR1 LNHNV and CDR2 YYDKDF (reference sequence). CDR3 length: 14 amino acids. Trimming took 4 bases from V and 9 from J, leaving 15 bases between them. The CDR3 loop reads CATSTLSFPKKLFF. CDR3 bases: TGTGCCACCAGCACCTTATCCTTTCCGAAAAAACTGTTTTTT. Looking up the rest from reference TRBV15 and TRBJ1-4 gives the full variable domain: DAMVIQNPRYQVTQFGKPVTLSCSQTLNHNVMYWYQQKSSQAPKLLFHYYDKDFNNEADTPDNFQSRRPNTSFCFLDIRSPGLGDTAMYLCATSTLSFPKKLFFGSGTQLSVL.

The chain recombines TRBV28 with TRBJ1-1; D is possibly TRBD1 (5 bases). The germline gives CDR1 MDHEN, CDR2 SYDVKM. Trimming shortened V by 11 bases and J by 0 bases, and 19 bases separated the two germline ends. The CDR3 sequence is 15 residues long. The CDR3 DNA sequence: TGTGCCTGGATCCCCGCAGGGAACATGAACACTGAAGCTTTCTTT. This encodes CAWIPAGNMNTEAFF.

This chain uses TRBV20-1 with TRBJ2-7; TRBD1 agrees at 10 bases. J gave up 3 bases and V 4 bases, and 3 bases lay outside the gene matches. Germline CDR1 and CDR2: DFQATT and SNEGSKA (reference sequence). This CDR3 has 13 amino acids. DNA of the CDR3: TGCAGTGCTACCGGGACAGGGGTCTACGAGCAGTACTTC. Protein product: CSATGTGVYEQYF.

In this sample, this clonotype turned up many times. The chain couples TRBV28 to TRBJ2-2; D not certain. Germline V CDR1 and CDR2: MDHEN, SYDVKM. The V end was cut by 4 bases, the J end by 1 base, with 13 bases between. The CDR3 runs 16 residues. CDR3 loop: CASSSAGRENTGELFF. Here the CDR3 DNA reads TGTGCCAGCAGTTCCGCCGGTAGGGAGAACACCGGGGAGCTGTTTTTT.

Many counts were recorded for this clonotype. This chain connects TRBV30 to TRBJ1-2; D might be TRBD1 (5 bases). From germline, CDR1 is GTSNPN and CDR2 SVGIG (reference sequence). The CDR3 totals 13 residues. V gave up 5 bases and J gave up 8 bases, with 18 bases separating them. The CDR3 DNA is TGTGCCTGGGGGTACCGGGGCGACCTAGGCTACACCTTC. It codes for CAWGYRGDLGYTF.